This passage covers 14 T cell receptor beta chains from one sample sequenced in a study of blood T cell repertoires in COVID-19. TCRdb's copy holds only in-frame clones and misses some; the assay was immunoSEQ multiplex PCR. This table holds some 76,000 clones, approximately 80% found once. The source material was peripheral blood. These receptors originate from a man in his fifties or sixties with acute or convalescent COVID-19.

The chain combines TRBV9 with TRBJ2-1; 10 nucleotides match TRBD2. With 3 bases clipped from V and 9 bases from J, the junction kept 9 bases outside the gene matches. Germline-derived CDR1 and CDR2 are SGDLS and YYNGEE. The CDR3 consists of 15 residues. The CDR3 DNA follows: TGTGCCAGCAGCGGACAGCGGGGGGGCTTTGTTGAGCAGTTCTTC. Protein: CASSGQRGGFVEQFF.

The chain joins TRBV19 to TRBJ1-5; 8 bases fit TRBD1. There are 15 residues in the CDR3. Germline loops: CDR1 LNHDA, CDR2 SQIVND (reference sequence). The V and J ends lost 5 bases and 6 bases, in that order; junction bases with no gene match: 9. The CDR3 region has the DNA TGTGCCAGTAGTTCCTCCCAGGGGGCAGGTCAGCCCCAGCATTTT. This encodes CASSSSQGAGQPQHF.

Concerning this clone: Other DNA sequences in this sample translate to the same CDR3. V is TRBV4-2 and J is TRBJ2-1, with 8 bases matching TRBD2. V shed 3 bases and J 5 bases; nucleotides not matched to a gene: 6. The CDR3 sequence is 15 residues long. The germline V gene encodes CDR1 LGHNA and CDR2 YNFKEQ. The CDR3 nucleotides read TGTGCCAGCAGCCAGTCTGGCGGGGGGCACAATGAGCAGTTCTTC. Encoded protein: CASSQSGGGHNEQFF.

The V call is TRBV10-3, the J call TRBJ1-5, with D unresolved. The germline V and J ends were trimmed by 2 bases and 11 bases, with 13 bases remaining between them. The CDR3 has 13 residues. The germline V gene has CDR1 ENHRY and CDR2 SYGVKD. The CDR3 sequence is CAISEGGVVAQHF. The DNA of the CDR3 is TGTGCCATCAGTGAGGGCGGGGTTGTAGCCCAGCATTTT.

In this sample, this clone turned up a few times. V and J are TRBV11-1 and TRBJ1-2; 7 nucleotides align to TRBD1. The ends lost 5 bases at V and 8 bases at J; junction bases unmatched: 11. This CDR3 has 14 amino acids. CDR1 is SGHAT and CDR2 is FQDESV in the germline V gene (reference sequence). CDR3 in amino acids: CASSTDRVGSGYTF. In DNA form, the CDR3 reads TGTGCCAGCAGCACCGACAGGGTTGGATCGGGCTACACCTTC. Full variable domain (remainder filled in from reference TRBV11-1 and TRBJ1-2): EAEVAQSPRYKITEKSQAVAFWCDPISGHATLYWYRQILGQGPELLVQFQDESVVDDSQLPKDRFSAERLKGVDSTLKIQPAELGDSAMYLCASSTDRVGSGYTFGSGTRLTVV.

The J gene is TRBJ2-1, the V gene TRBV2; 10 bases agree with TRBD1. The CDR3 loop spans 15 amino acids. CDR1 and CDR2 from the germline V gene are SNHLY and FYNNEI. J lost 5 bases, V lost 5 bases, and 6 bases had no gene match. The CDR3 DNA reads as TGTGCCAGCAGTCTTGGACAGGGGGGAAACAATGAGCAGTTCTTC. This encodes CASSLGQGGNNEQFF.

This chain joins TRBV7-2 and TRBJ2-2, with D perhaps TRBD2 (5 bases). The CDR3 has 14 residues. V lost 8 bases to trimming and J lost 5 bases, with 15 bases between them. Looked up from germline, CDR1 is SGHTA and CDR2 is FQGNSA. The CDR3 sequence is CASDPSGPTGELFF. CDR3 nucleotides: TGTGCCAGCGACCCCAGCGGACCAACCGGGGAGCTGTTTTTT.

The chain's CDR3 is CASGRGDYEQYF. The CDR3 coding sequence is TGTGCCAGCGGTCGGGGGGATTACGAGCAGTACTTC. The chain carries TRBV4-2 and TRBJ2-7; 7 positions agree with TRBD2. The CDR3 has 12 amino acids. Trimming removed 8 bases from V and 4 bases from J; junction bases left unmatched: 5. CDR1 LGHNA and CDR2 YNFKEQ come from the germline V gene.

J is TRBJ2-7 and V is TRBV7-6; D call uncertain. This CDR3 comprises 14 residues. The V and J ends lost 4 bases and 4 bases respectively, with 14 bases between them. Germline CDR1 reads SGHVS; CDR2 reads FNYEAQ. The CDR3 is CASSSGVVPYEQYF. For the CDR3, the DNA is TGTGCCAGCAGCTCCGGTGTAGTACCGTACGAGCAGTACTTC.

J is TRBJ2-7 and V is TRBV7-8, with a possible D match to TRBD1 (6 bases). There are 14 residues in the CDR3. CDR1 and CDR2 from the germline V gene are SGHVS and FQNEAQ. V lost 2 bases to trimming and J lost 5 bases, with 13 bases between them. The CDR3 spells CASSLKRGWDEQYF. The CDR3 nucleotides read TGTGCCAGCAGCTTAAAGAGGGGGTGGGACGAGCAGTACTTC.

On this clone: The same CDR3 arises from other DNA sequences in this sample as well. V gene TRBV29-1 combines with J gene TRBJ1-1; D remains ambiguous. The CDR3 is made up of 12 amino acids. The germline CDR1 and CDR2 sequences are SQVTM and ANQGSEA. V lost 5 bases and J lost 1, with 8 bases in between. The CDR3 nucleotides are TGCAGCGTTTTAACTCCGAACACTGAAGCTTTCTTT. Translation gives CSVLTPNTEAFF.

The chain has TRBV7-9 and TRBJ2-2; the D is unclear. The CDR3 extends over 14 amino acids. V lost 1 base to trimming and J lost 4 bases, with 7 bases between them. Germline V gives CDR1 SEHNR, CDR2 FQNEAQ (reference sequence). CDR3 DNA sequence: TGTGCCAGCAGCTTAGTGGGCATCACCGGGGAGCTGTTTTTT. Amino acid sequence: CASSLVGITGELFF.

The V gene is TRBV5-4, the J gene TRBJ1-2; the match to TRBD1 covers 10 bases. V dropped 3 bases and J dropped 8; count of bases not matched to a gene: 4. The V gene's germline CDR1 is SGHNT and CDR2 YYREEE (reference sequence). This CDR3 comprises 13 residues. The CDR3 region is CASSYDRGQGYTF. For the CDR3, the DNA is TGTGCCAGCAGCTACGACAGGGGGCAAGGCTACACCTTC.

The CDR3 sequence: CASSPPFGETGYNEQFF. As DNA, the CDR3 is TGTGCCAGCAGCCCCCCCTTCGGGGAGACCGGGTACAATGAGCAGTTCTTC. The chain joins TRBV3-1 (or the pseudogene TRBV3-2) to TRBJ2-1; weak D call: TRBD2 (5 bases). Trimming stripped 4 bases from V and 4 bases from J, with 20 bases between. CDR1 and CDR2 from the germline V gene are LGHDT and YNNKEL (reference sequence). This CDR3 spans 17 amino acids.